This record covers a single TCR beta chain. The sample originates from a study of blood T cell repertoires in COVID-19. Background on the study: Acute and convalescent COVID-19 samples came from the United States, Italy and Spain.

Original processing methods: Estimation of nucleated cell counts relied on the amplification of reference gene primers. Repertoires were generated with immunoSEQ multiplex PCR, while TCRdb's copy carries only in-frame clones and drops some. The DNA was the basis for D and trimming; V, J and clone size are from that table. The table lists approximately 130,000 clones, about 74% of them singletons. The receptor was derived from a human donor in a cohort sampled during active COVID-19. Sequencing was carried out using peripheral blood.

CDR3 sequence: CASSEVAGAFGYTF. The CDR3 nucleotides read TGTGCCAGCAGTGAAGTGGCAGGGGCGTTTGGCTACACCTTC. The chain joins TRBV2 to TRBJ1-2, with a possible D match to TRBD1 (6 bases). Germline V gene sequence: CDR1 SNHLY, CDR2 FYNNEI. The CDR3 runs to 14 residues. Between the trimmed V and J ends, which lost 1 base and 7 bases, there was a span of 13 bases.